This T cell receptor beta chain was captured in a study of cytomegalovirus exposure and HLA in healthy donors (dated by TCRdb to 2017 to 2019). Turning to the overall study: In an earlier analysis of some 610 of the donors, 250 to 350 Gb of sequence data and approximately 100 million unique TCR beta sequences from roughly 180 million T cells were reported. Roughly 300 gigabases of sequencing data and tens of millions of unique TCR sequences were included in an early release covering over 600 HLA-typed donors. The genetic ancestry cluster associated with self-reported Caucasian donors included over 65% of the 398 genotyped donors. The study aimed to test whether signatures of past pathogen exposure could be identified by cataloging public T cell receptors. The study profiled the T cell repertoires of 550 to 700 subjects by immunosequencing and related them to cytomegalovirus serostatus. A separate validation cohort of 100 to 150 different subjects was used in addition to the roughly 640-subject first cohort. The study combined high-throughput TCR immunosequencing, statistical association of individual TCRs with disease status, and machine learning to predict cytomegalovirus infection status. In a later analysis, previously published TCR beta repertoires from some 640 donors were re-analyzed and high-resolution HLA genotyping was added so that TCR occurrence patterns could be studied. Rather than using new phenotypic data, the later analysis identified candidate immune exposures from TCR beta sequences and from how often those sequences occurred across donors. An earlier analysis of 587 of the donors used high-throughput TCR beta sequencing to judge whether each TCR beta V gene segment behaved as functional or pseudogenic. Alongside the repertoire data, information on donor age, sex, ethnicity and CMV serostatus was compiled. Genome-wide SNP genotypes for about 65% of the roughly 670 donors were used in a later genetic analysis, which treated that subset as a discovery cohort. All discovery cohort repertoires had been generated using a single sequencing platform. HLA typing included class I and class II loci at four-digit resolution. The number of typed donors differed by locus: about 620-640 for A, B, C, DRB1 and DQB1; approximately 530 for DQA1; around 610 for DPA1; and about 450 for DPB1. Roughly 5 DR-DQ haplotypes were handled as single units for association and clustering, since linkage in the cohort was strong. Across 398 genotyped donors of the cohort, an average of 235,054 unique TCR beta nucleotide sequences per donor were sequenced, and 15% to 20% of those sequences were non-productive. Overall results and qualifications from the work: When HLA alleles, especially DR and DQ, strongly co-occurred, TCR associations were difficult to assign to individual alleles. Because the 87-base-pair reads could not distinguish some IMGT-functional V segments, including TRBV6-2 and TRBV6-3, those segments were excluded. The sequencing pipeline was judged likely to have produced a cluster of highly shared sequence variants as a technical artifact. Across donors, most TCR sequences were observed very rarely, whereas some public TCRs were present in many individuals. Correlated functional status among segregating V segments might be attributable to linkage disequilibrium, but an unknown experimental factor could not be ruled out. Immune exposure information for the cohort was limited to CMV serostatus. In a later analysis, several top co-occurrence clusters were reported to appear linked to parvovirus B19, influenza, CMV and Epstein-Barr virus. Because HLA typing was missing for some donors at each locus, association tests included only the typed subset. A later genetic analysis reported fewer N-insertions in productive TCRs among donors in an Asian-associated ancestry cluster than the roughly 700-donor mean. In a later analysis, most CMV-associated TCR beta chains were found to appear HLA-restricted, with HLA associations seemingly driven largely by CMV exposure. Some 15 rarely observed V segments, including chromosome 9 orphons, were excluded from the earlier analysis of almost 600 of the donors because counts were too low. This cohort had only TCR beta chains sequenced, and the lack of alpha or paired-chain data limited which features could be detected. Compared with equally common non-associated chains, HLA-associated TCR beta chains in a later analysis were more clonally expanded and had lower generation probabilities. A total of 150 to 200 TCR beta chains were listed by the study as associated with cytomegalovirus. Broadly in line with IMGT annotations, most TCR beta V segments showed up in productive rearrangements about 90% or about 30% of the time in an earlier analysis of approximately 640 of the donors. A further reported finding was that TCR beta sequences accurately predicted the HLA-A and HLA-B alleles for most subjects in the first cohort. In a later analysis, 15,000 to 20,000 TCR beta sequences were associated with specific HLA alleles at a false discovery rate of 0.05. In a later genetic analysis, a missense DCLRE1C variant was associated with V-gene and J-gene trimming of TCR beta chains, and the association was replicated in an independent cohort. Sequencing depth was assumed to be roughly uniform across donors in the presence/absence analyses, though that assumption may not hold. The classifier was reported to diagnose cytomegalovirus status with high specificity and sensitivity in both the original cohort and the validation cohort. In a later analysis, TCR association rates were found to vary across HLA loci, with the most associated TCRs seen for DRB1 alleles and the fewest for HLA-C alleles. It was suggested by the authors that the approach could potentially be generalized to other disease states and immunological phenotypes. A few of the identified cytomegalovirus-associated TCR beta chains were confirmed in vitro to be specific for cytomegalovirus antigens.

With regard to this clone: Its antigen is still unknown. Base quality data are lacking; no much larger clone is found one base away.

Reading from cysteine to phenylalanine, the CDR3 counts 17 amino acids. The kept DNA is CDR3 alone, 51 bases in frame from the first base. Here V drops 0 bases and J drops 0 bases, and the junction holds 7 bases not matched to any gene. From a lookup of the germline V gene, CDR1 and CDR2 are KGHSH and LQKENI. Preparation of the library involved the immunoSEQ multiplex PCR assay. The multiplex PCR relied on a mix of 60 forward primers for TCR Vbeta segments and 13 reverse primers for TCR Jbeta segments. The CDR3 region of rearranged TCR beta genes was amplified from genomic DNA with a multiplex PCR assay. Amplified TCR beta libraries were sequenced as 87-base-pair reads on the Illumina HiSeq System. In the source study's methods: Across the roughly 600 repertoires, a later analysis counted 80 million or so unique TCR beta chains, roughly 11 million of which were shared by at least two donors. Raw reads were error-corrected and collapsed into unique sequences by a nearest-neighbor algorithm in which closely related sequences were merged to remove PCR and sequencing errors. CDR3 sequences were aligned to IMGT reference sequences to assign V, D and J gene segments. For a sequence to be retained, at least a six-nucleotide match to both a V gene segment and a J gene segment was required. A rearrangement counted as productive if the CDR3 had no stop codons and remained in frame with V and J, and every other rearrangement counted as non-productive. CDR3 was defined by IMGT convention, running from the second conserved V-encoded cysteine to the conserved J-encoded phenylalanine. The earlier analysis of about 640 of the donors excluded any sequence lacking an unambiguous match to a single V gene segment. An earlier analysis of 587 of the donors classified V segments as functional when productive rearrangements were above 56.7% and as segregating when the standard deviation between donors was above 5%. A statistical classification framework was built for diagnosing cytomegalovirus status from the catalog of TCR beta chain sequences. A later analysis assigned V and J genes by comparing TCR nucleotide sequences with IMGT/GENE-DB human TR gene sequences. The TCRdist pipeline was used in a later analysis to assign CDR3 sequences and most-parsimonious VDJ recombination scenarios. A later analysis defined each TCR beta chain by its CDR3 amino acid sequence plus V-gene family, and excluded reads lacking a unique V-gene family. A later analysis removed 592 highly shared, low-generation-probability nucleotide sequences to deal with suspected cross-contamination and a sequencing artifact. In a later analysis, a clonal expansion index was calculated for each public chain from normalized within-repertoire ranks of inferred template counts. A later analysis computed generation probabilities with a VDJ recombination model fitted to out-of-frame rearrangements, and checked the results against IGoR. In a later analysis, TCR-TCR, TCR-HLA and TCR-CMV co-occurrence was scored with hypergeometric tests, and a repertoire-size bias correction was applied to TCR pairs. A later analysis estimated false discovery rates by permuting HLA or CMV assignments 20 times. A later analysis grouped co-occurring TCRs with DBSCAN, adding TCRdist sequence similarity when clustering within HLA-allele-positive subsets. Repertoires with fewer than 30,000 or more than 120,000 public chains, plus five repertoires with anomalous nucleotide sharing, were excluded from co-occurrence clustering. TCRdb obtained this table from immuneACCESS and retained in-frame rearrangements with V and J assigned. These tables miss some clones; where compared with another copy, unresolved V genes account for less than half of the shortfall, and the remainder is unexplained. V and J calls and clone size are copied from that table; D and trimming were computed from the DNA. The sample profile shows 180,000 or so clones; 82% of them were found once. The top ten clones comprise around 6.3% of the sample.

The cohort comprised 710 or so healthy bone marrow donors. At the time of sampling, all cohort members were nominally healthy, though unrecorded immune exposures were likely present. The donor tested CMV seropositive and was one of the 289 seropositive cohort members. Each donor provided a peripheral blood sample, and peripheral blood mononuclear cells were used for TCR beta sequencing. Genomic DNA extraction from the blood cell samples was performed with the Qiagen DNeasy Blood Extraction Kit. The chain employs TRBV18 and TRBJ1-2, with TRBD1 identical over 7 junction bases. Material: PBMCs. The clonotype originates from a woman aged 45 to 65 in good health and CMV-seropositive. The bases are TGTGCCAGCTCACCACCGGGACAGAGTGCCCCTAACTATGGCTACACCTTC. Its translation reads: CASSPPGQSAPNYGYTF.